This TCR beta chain was identified during a study of blood T cell repertoires in COVID-19 (dated by TCRdb to the early 2020s). Background for the entire study: Collaborator samples came from the United States, Italy and Spain and covered acute and convalescent phases of COVID-19. Subjects who had been exposed to COVID-19, were actively infected with it, or had recovered from it provided the deeply sampled blood TCRbeta repertoires that made up the dataset. Where available, HLA class I and class II types were obtained from metadata supplied by the sample provider rather than from assay-based typing. The samples were drawn from the first 160 participants of the ongoing ImmuneRACE study and from about 1,200 subjects provided by 6 global collaborators. The repertoires were released in a freely available public database meant as a resource for research on the immune response to SARS-CoV-2. The prospective study material was composed of cDNA or gDNA derived from T cells, B-cell-depleted T cells, or PBMCs. A de-identified subject ID, COVID-19 status, age in years and sex were almost always included in the sample metadata. General conclusions and limits of the study: The quantity of clinical and demographic metadata differed by source and by participant and was supplied without curation.

TCRbeta CDR3 regions were amplified from genomic DNA using the immunoSEQ Assay, a bias-controlled multiplex PCR. The study's processing was this. The number of nucleated cells in each sample was estimated from the amplification of reference gene primers within the assay. To quantify the absolute abundance of each unique TCRbeta CDR3 rearrangement, sequence reads were collapsed and filtered. For each sample, productive Simpson clonality was calculated by taking the square root of Simpson's diversity index across productive rearrangements. In its TCRdb copy, this immuneACCESS table keeps in-frame sequences only and misses some clones. Where compared with another copy, unresolved V genes explain less than half of these, and the others have no known cause. For V, J and clone size, that table is used; D and trimming come from the DNA. Within this sample are about 170,000 clones, with 70% to 90% of them counted one time only. Around 0.77% of the sample lies in the top ten.

V sheds 6 bases and J sheds 1 base, leaving 13 bases between their ends. CDR1 and CDR2, looked up from the germline V gene, are SNHLY and FYNNEI. The CDR3 has 15 amino acids, counting the end cysteine and phenylalanine. The read is trimmed to its CDR3 DNA, 45 bases read in frame from base 1. Participants in the prospective study were enrolled through a virtual design, were aged about 18 to 90 years, and lived in 20 to 30 United States geographic areas. In the prospective study, cohorts were assigned on the basis of participant-reported clinical history obtained from a screening survey and a study questionnaire. ImmuneRACE Cohort 3 recovered participants were defined by two consecutive negative NP/OP PCR tests, healthcare professional clearance, or symptom resolution. Each participant in the prospective study had whole blood, serum and a nasopharyngeal or oropharyngeal swab collected by mobile phlebotomists. Prospective study participants could optionally give additional blood draws and questionnaires over an approximately 2-month period. Prospective study blood samples were shipped either frozen or at room temperature before DNA extraction.

For this clone: The antigen this receptor binds is unknown. Within one base of it there is no much larger clone, and no base qualities were kept. Other DNA sequences in this specimen translate into the identical CDR3.

The receptor's source is a woman aged 18-29 years who had recovered from COVID-19. This chain joins TRBV2 to TRBJ1-5; TRBD1 might be the D gene, on 5 matching bases. Sequenced material: PBMCs or T cells enriched from blood (not recorded which). The nucleotide sequence reads as follows: TGTGCCAGCAGACTTGGACAAAACAGCAATCAGCCCCAGCATTTT. Translated, this is CASRLGQNSNQPQHF.